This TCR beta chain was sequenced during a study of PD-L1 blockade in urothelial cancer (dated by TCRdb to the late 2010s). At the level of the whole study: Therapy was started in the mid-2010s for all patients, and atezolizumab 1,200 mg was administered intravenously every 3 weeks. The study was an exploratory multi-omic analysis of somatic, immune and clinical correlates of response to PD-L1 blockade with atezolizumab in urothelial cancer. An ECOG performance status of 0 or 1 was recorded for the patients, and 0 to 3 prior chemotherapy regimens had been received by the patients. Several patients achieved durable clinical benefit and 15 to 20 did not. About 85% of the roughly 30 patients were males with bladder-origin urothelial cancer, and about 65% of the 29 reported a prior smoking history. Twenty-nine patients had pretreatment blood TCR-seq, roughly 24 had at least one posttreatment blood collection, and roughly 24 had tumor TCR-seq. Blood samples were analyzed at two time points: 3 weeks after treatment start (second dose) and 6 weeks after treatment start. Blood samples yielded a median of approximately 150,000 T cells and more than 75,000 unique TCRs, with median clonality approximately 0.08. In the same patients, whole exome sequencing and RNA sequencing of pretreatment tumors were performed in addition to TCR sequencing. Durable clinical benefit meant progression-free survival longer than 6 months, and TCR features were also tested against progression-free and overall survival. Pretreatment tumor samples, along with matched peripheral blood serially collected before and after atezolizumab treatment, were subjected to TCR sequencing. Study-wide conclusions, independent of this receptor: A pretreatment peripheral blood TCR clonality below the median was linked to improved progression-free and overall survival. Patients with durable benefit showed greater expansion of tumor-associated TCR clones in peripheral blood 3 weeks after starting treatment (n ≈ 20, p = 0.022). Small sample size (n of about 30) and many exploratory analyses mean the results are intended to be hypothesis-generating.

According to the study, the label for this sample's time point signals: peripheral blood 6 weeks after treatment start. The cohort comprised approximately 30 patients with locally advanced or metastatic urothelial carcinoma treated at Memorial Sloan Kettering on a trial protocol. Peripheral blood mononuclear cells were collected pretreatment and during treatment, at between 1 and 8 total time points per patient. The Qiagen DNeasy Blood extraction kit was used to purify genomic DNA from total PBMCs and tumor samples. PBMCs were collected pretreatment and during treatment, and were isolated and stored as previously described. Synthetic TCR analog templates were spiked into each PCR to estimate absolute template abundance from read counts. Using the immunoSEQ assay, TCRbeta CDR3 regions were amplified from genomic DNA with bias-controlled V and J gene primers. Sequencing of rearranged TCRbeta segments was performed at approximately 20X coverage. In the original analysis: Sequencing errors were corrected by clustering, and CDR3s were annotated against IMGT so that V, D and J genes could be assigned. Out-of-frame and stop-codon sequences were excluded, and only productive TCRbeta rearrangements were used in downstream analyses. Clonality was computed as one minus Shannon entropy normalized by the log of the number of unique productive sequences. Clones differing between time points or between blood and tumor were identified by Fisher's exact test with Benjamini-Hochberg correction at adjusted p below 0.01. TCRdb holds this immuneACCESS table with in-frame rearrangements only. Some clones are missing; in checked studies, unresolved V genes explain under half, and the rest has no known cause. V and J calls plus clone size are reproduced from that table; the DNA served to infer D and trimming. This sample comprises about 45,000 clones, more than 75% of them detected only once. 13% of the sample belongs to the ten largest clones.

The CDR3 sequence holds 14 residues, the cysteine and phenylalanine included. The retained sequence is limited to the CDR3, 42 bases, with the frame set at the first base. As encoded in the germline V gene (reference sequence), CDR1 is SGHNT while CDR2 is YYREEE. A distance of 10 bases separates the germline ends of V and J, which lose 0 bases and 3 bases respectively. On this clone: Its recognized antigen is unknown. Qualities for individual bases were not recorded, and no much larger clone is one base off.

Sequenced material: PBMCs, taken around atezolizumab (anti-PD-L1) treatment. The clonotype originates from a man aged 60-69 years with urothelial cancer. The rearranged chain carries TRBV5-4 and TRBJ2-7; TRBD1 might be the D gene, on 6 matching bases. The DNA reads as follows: TGTGCCAGCAGCTTGGAGGCGGACAGCTACGAGCAGTACTTC. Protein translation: CASSLEADSYEQYF.